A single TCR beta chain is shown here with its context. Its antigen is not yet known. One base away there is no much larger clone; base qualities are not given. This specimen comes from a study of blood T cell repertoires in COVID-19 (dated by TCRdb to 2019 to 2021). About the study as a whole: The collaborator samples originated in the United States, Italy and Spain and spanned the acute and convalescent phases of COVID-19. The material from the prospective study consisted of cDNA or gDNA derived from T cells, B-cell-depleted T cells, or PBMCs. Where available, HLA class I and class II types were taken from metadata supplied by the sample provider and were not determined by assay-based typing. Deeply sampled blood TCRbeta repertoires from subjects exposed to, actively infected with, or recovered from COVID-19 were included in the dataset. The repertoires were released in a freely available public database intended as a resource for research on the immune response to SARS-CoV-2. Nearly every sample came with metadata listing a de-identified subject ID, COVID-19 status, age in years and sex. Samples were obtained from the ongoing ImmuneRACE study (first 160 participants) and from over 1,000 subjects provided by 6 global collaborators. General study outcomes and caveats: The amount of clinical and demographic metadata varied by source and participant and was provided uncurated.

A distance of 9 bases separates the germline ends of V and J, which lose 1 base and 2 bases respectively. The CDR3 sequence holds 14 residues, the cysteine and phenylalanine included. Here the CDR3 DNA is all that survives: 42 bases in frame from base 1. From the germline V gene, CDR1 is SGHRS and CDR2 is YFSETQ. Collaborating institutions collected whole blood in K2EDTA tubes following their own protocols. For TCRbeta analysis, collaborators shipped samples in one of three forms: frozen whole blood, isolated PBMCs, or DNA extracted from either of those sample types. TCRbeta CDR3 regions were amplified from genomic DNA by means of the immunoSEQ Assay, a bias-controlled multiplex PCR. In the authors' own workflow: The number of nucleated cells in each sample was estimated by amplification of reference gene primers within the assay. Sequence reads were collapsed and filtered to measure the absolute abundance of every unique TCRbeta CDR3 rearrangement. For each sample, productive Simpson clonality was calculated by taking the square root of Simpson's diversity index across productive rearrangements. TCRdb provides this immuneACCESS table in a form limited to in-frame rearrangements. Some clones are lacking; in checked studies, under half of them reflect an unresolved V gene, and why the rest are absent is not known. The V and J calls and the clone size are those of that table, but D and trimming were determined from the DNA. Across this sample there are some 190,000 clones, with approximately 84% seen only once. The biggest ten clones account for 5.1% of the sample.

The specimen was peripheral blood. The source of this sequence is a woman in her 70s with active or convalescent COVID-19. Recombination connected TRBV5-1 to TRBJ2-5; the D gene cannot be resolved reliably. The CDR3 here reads CASSLSMQQETQYF. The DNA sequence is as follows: TGCGCCAGCAGCTTGAGTATGCAGCAAGAGACCCAGTACTTC. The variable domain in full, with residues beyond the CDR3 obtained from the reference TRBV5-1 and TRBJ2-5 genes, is KAGVTQTPRYLIKTRGQQVTLSCSPISGHRSVSWYQQTPGQGLQFLFEYFSETQRNKGNFPGRFSGRQFSNSRSEMNVSTLELGDSALYLCASSLSMQQETQYFGPGTRLLVL.